The rows below give T cell receptor beta chains drawn from one sample of a study of blood T cell repertoires in COVID-19. Some clones are missing from TCRdb's copy, which holds only in-frame ones; the method was immunoSEQ multiplex PCR. The sample lists over 120,000 clones, about four fifths occurring once. The sample taken for sequencing was PBMCs or T cells enriched from blood (not recorded which). The source is a man in his forties or fifties who had recovered from COVID-19. CDR3s include the opening cysteine and the closing phenylalanine or tryptophan. Clone size, where shown, is once, few, many, or a class for clones that have expanded.

cdr3_length j_call v_call clone_size cdr3_aa
18 TRBJ2-3 TRBV7-6 NA CASSSTRGAGGITDTQYF
15 TRBJ2-1 TRBV27 NA CASSLLAGGGDEQFF
13 TRBJ1-1 TRBV5-1 NA CASSFRGYTEAFF
15 TRBJ1-6 TRBV10-3 NA CAIRGGTGDNSPLHF
13 TRBJ2-1 TRBV7-2 NA CASSLATGGEQFF
14 TRBJ2-1 TRBV27 few CASSLRTDYNEQFF
14 TRBJ2-7 TRBV6-5 NA CASTRDRGIYEQYF
15 TRBJ1-5 TRBV20-1 NA CSASDRVLGNQPQHF
16 TRBJ2-5 TRBV7-8 NA CASSLGYSGSRETQYF
15 TRBJ1-6 TRBV6-5 NA CASSYSNTRGSPLHF